Shown below are 10 T cell receptor beta chains from a single sample sequenced in a study of blood T cell repertoires in COVID-19. The repertoire was sequenced with immunoSEQ multiplex PCR; TCRdb's copy has only in-frame clones and lacks some. Of 150,000 or so clones in the sample, 85% were seen once. The sequenced sample was peripheral blood. The receptors here all came from a human donor with acute or convalescent COVID-19. The donor label of this sample is uncertain.

The chain is built from TRBV13 and TRBJ2-3; TRBD1 matches 10 bases. The germline V gene has CDR1 PRHDT and CDR2 FYEKMQ (reference sequence). With V trimmed by 3 bases and J by 1 base, 4 bases remained unmatched. The CDR3 runs 16 residues. As DNA, the CDR3 is TGTGCCAGCAGCTTCCACGACAGGGGGCGCACAGATACGCAGTATTTT. Amino acid sequence: CASSFHDRGRTDTQYF.

This rearrangement joins TRBV6-5 to TRBJ1-2, with a possible D match to TRBD1 (5 bases). The CDR3 extends over 15 amino acids. V was cut by 5 bases and J by 0 bases, with 13 bases left in between. The germline CDR1 and CDR2 sequences are MNHEY and SVGAGI. The CDR3: CASSPDSQPNYGYTF. Here the CDR3 DNA reads TGTGCCAGCAGTCCTGACAGCCAGCCTAACTATGGCTACACCTTC.

The rearrangement uses TRBV18 and TRBJ1-5; tentative D call: TRBD1 (5 bases). This CDR3 region has 16 residues. V was trimmed by 3 bases and J by 3 bases, leaving 15 bases between them. Germline V CDR1 and CDR2: KGHSH, LQKENI. For the CDR3, the DNA is TGTGCCAGCTCACCGCTCGGGGGGGACTACAATCAGCCCCAGCATTTT. Translated, it gives CASSPLGGDYNQPQHF.

The rearrangement links TRBV19 to TRBJ1-6; a weak D match, TRBD1 (5 bases). Germline V gives CDR1 LNHDA, CDR2 SQIVND (reference sequence). Between the trimmed V and J ends, which lost 5 bases and 0 bases, there was a span of 8 bases. CDR3 length equals 15 residues. The CDR3 region is CASSRQFSYNSPLHF. CDR3 sequence (DNA): TGTGCCAGTAGTCGACAGTTCTCCTATAATTCACCCCTCCACTTT.

V usage is TRBV25-1 and J usage is TRBJ2-1; 9 bases are a match to TRBD2. The CDR3 has 15 amino acids. The V gene end was trimmed by 4 bases and the J gene end by 0 bases; junction bases not matched to a gene: 1. Per germline, CDR1 MGHDK and CDR2 SYGVNS. The chain's CDR3 is CASSARGGSYNEQFF. The CDR3 DNA follows: TGTGCCAGCAGTGCGCGGGGGGGCTCCTACAATGAGCAGTTCTTC.

In nucleotides, the CDR3 is TGTGCCAGCAGTAAACCGGGACAGCGAAGGTTACGAGAAGCTTTCTTT. Protein product: CASSKPGQRRLREAFF. This chain uses TRBV6-2 or TRBV6-3 with TRBJ1-1; 7 bases align to TRBD1. Germline CDR1 and CDR2: MNHEY and SVGEGT. There are 16 residues in the CDR3. The V segment lost 5 bases and the J segment 8 bases; nucleotides outside the gene matches: 17.

This clone was seen a single time. CDR3 sequence reads: CASSQRSGTEAFF. The CDR3 DNA sequence: TGCGCCAGCAGCCAAAGATCAGGCACTGAAGCTTTCTTT. The chain joins TRBV4-3 to TRBJ1-1; D not resolved. Trimming removed 2 bases at V and 4 bases at J, with 8 bases between. The CDR3 runs 13 residues. Germline V gene lookup returns CDR1 LGHNA and CDR2 YSLEER.

The V gene is TRBV6-1, the J gene TRBJ2-1; 8 bases match TRBD2. The CDR3 is 16 amino acids. Germline loops: CDR1 MNHNS, CDR2 SASEGT. V shed 3 bases and J 5 bases; nucleotides not matched to a gene: 9. DNA of the CDR3: TGTGCCAGCAGTGACGGGGGGGCCAAAAACCACAATGAGCAGTTCTTC. Translation: CASSDGGAKNHNEQFF.

The genes are TRBV5-1 and TRBJ1-2; possibly TRBD1 for D (6 bases). CDR3 length: 13 residues. V lost 0 bases, J lost 11 bases, and 14 bases lay in between. From germline, CDR1 is SGHRS and CDR2 YFSETQ. The CDR3 sequence: CASSLEGGGPYTF. The CDR3 coding sequence is TGCGCCAGCAGCTTGGAGGGCGGGGGGCCTTACACCTTC.

This chain links TRBV5-5 with TRBJ1-1, with TRBD1 matching 11 bases. The CDR3 length is 14 residues. CDR1 and CDR2 (germline): SGHKS, YYEKEE (reference sequence). Trimming took 5 bases from V and 5 from J; bases not matched to a gene: 5. This CDR3 reads CASSPDRGRTEAFF. CDR3 sequence (DNA): TGTGCCAGCAGTCCGGACAGGGGGCGGACTGAAGCTTTCTTT.